The T cell receptor beta chain described here comes from a study of T cells expressing NK-cell markers. Overall study results and limits: Roughly six donors showed dominant NKG2C+ clonotypes comprising roughly 1.0-7.0% of their CD8+ T cells. HCMV specificity of the expanded NKG2C+ T cell clones stayed unclear.

Germline V gene sequence: CDR1 SGHTA, CDR2 FQGTGA. The CDR3 is 14 amino acids. Details on this clonotype: Its antigen is currently unknown.

The TCR beta cDNA came from 5'RACE template switching with UMIs. TCRdb reworked the 5' RACE reads into one entry per CDR3 protein, no DNA. The listing contains some 140,000 distinct CDR3 sequences. The gene calls are TRBV7-3 and TRBJ2-2; TCRdb's D call of TRBD2 is untestable without DNA. The TCR originated in a woman between 50 and 59 years old in good health. Sequencing was carried out using blood T cells: a sorted CD56 or NKG2C T cell subset, CD4+ or CD8+ T cells, or bulk PBMC T cells (not recorded which). The CDR3 reads CASRASGDYGELFF.